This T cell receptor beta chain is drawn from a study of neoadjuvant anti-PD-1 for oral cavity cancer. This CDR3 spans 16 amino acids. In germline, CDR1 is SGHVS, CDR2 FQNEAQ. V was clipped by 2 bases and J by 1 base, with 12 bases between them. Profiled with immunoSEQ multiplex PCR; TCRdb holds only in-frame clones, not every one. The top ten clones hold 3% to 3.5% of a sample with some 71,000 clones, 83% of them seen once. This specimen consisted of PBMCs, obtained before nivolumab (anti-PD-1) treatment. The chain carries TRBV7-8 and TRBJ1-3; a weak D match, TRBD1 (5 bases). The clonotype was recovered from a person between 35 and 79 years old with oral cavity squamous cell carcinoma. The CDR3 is CASSLTQGGSGNTIYF. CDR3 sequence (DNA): TGTGCCAGCAGCTTAACTCAGGGCGGTTCTGGAAACACCATATATTTT.